This TCR beta chain was obtained from a study of cytomegalovirus exposure and HLA in healthy donors (dated by TCRdb to 2016 to 2017). The study in broad terms: An earlier analysis of about 530 of the donors reported approximately 280 Gb of sequence data and 117 million unique TCR beta sequences obtained from 180 million or so T cells. An early release that covered about 640 HLA-typed donors contained about 290 gigabases of sequencing data and approximately 85 million unique TCR sequences. Among the approximately 420 genotyped donors, around 81% belonged to the genetic ancestry cluster associated with self-reported Caucasian donors. The study aimed to test whether signatures of past pathogen exposure could be identified by cataloging public T cell receptors. Using immunosequencing, the study profiled T cell repertoires from 550 to 750 subjects and related those repertoires to cytomegalovirus serostatus. A separate validation cohort of about 110 different subjects was used in addition to the roughly 620-subject first cohort. The study combined high-throughput TCR immunosequencing, statistical association of individual TCRs with disease status, and machine learning to predict cytomegalovirus infection status. In a later analysis, previously published TCR beta repertoires from hundreds of donors were re-analyzed and high-resolution HLA genotyping was added so that TCR occurrence patterns could be studied. Rather than using new phenotypic data, the later analysis identified candidate immune exposures from TCR beta sequences and from how often those sequences occurred across donors. An earlier analysis of about 620 of the donors applied high-throughput TCR beta sequencing to assess whether each TCR beta V gene segment acted as functional or pseudogenic. Donor age, sex, ethnicity and CMV serostatus were compiled together with the repertoire data. Genome-wide SNP genotypes for about 55% of the roughly 670 donors were used in a later genetic analysis, which treated that subset as a discovery cohort. All discovery cohort repertoires had been generated on a single sequencing platform. HLA typing included class I and class II loci at four-digit resolution. Typing coverage varied by locus: about 620-640 donors for A, B, C, DRB1 and DQB1; roughly 510 for DQA1; about 570 for DPA1; approximately 490 for DPB1. Four to six DR-DQ haplotypes were handled as single units for association and clustering, since linkage in the cohort was strong. On average, roughly 200,000 unique TCR beta nucleotide sequences were sequenced per donor among 398 genotyped donors of the cohort, with 15% to 20% of those sequences being non-productive. What the work shows at the level of the full study, not this receptor alone: Most TCR sequences were seen in very few donors, while some public TCRs were found in many individuals. In an earlier analysis of approximately 600 of the donors, most TCR beta V segments were observed in productive rearrangements about 87% or about 30% of the time, broadly matching IMGT annotations. In a later analysis, several top co-occurrence clusters were reported to appear linked to parvovirus B19, influenza, CMV and Epstein-Barr virus. A later analysis found that TCR association rates varied across HLA loci, with DRB1 alleles showing the most associated TCRs and HLA-C alleles the fewest. In this cohort, only TCR beta chains were sequenced, and detectable features were limited by the absence of alpha or paired-chain data. Linkage disequilibrium might explain the correlated functional status among segregating V segments, but an unknown experimental factor could not be ruled out. Compared with the approximately 670-donor mean, donors in an Asian-associated ancestry cluster had fewer N-insertions in productive TCRs, according to a later genetic analysis. In a later analysis, most CMV-associated TCR beta chains were found to appear HLA-restricted, with HLA associations seemingly driven largely by CMV exposure. Strong co-occurrence of HLA alleles, especially DR and DQ, made assigning TCR associations to individual alleles difficult. Over 15 rarely observed V segments, including chromosome 9 orphons, were excluded from the earlier analysis of several hundred of the donors because counts were too low. The study listed approximately 150 TCR beta chains as associated with cytomegalovirus. Presence/absence analyses assumed roughly uniform sequencing depth across donors, an assumption that may not hold. A later analysis associated about 17,000 TCR beta sequences with specific HLA alleles at a false discovery rate of 0.05. Because HLA typing was missing for some donors at each locus, association tests included only the typed subset. The classifier was reported to diagnose cytomegalovirus status with high specificity and sensitivity in both the original and validation cohorts. An association between a missense DCLRE1C variant and V-gene and J-gene trimming of TCR beta chains was found in a later genetic analysis and replicated in an independent cohort. A further reported finding was that TCR beta sequences accurately predicted the HLA-A and HLA-B alleles for most subjects in the first cohort. CMV serostatus was the only immune exposure information available for the cohort. A few of the identified cytomegalovirus-associated TCR beta chains were confirmed in vitro to be specific for cytomegalovirus antigens. The 87-base-pair reads could not distinguish some IMGT-functional V segments, including TRBV6-2 and TRBV6-3, so those segments were excluded. The authors suggested that the approach could potentially be generalized to other disease states and immunological phenotypes. A cluster of highly shared sequence variants was judged likely to be a technical artifact of the sequencing pipeline. Compared with equally common non-associated chains, HLA-associated TCR beta chains in a later analysis were more clonally expanded and had lower generation probabilities.

The cohort comprised 666 healthy bone marrow donors. At the time of sampling, all cohort members were nominally healthy, though unrecorded immune exposures were likely present. The donor was CMV seronegative and belonged to the group of over 300 seronegative cohort members. Every donor gave a peripheral blood sample, and the peripheral blood mononuclear cells from that sample were used for TCR beta sequencing. The Qiagen DNeasy Blood Extraction Kit was used to extract genomic DNA from the blood cell samples. Including the terminal cysteine and phenylalanine, the CDR3 comprises 14 residues. CDR3 DNA is the only sequence kept; it has 42 bases, read in frame from the first base. From the germline V gene (reference sequence), CDR1 is MNHEY and CDR2 is SMNVEV. Library construction relied on the immunoSEQ multiplex PCR assay. For the multiplex PCR, a mixture combining 60 forward primers for TCR Vbeta segments and 13 reverse primers for TCR Jbeta segments was used. Amplification of the CDR3 region of rearranged TCR beta genes was performed with a multiplex PCR assay on genomic DNA. Amplified TCR beta libraries were sequenced as 87-base-pair reads on the Illumina HiSeq System. Per the original workflow: A later analysis counted approximately 74 million unique TCR beta chains across the 550 to 700 repertoires, and roughly 9.9 million of these chains were shared by at least two donors. Raw reads were error-corrected and collapsed into unique sequences by a nearest-neighbor algorithm in which closely related sequences were merged to remove PCR and sequencing errors. CDR3 sequences were aligned to IMGT reference sequences to assign V, D and J gene segments. Each retained sequence needed at least a six-nucleotide match to both a V gene segment and a J gene segment. A rearrangement counted as productive if the CDR3 had no stop codons and remained in frame with V and J, and every other rearrangement counted as non-productive. Following IMGT convention, CDR3 was defined as the stretch from the second conserved V-encoded cysteine to the conserved J-encoded phenylalanine. In an earlier analysis of around 600 of the donors, sequences lacking an unambiguous match to a single V gene segment were excluded. In an earlier analysis of some 590 of the donors, a V segment was called functional when productive rearrangements were above 56.7%, and segregating when the standard deviation between donors exceeded 5%. A statistical classification framework was built to diagnose cytomegalovirus status from the catalog of TCR beta chain sequences. In a later analysis, V and J genes were assigned by comparing TCR nucleotide sequences against IMGT/GENE-DB human TR gene sequences. In a later analysis, CDR3 sequences and most-parsimonious VDJ recombination scenarios were assigned using the TCRdist pipeline. In a later analysis, each TCR beta chain was defined by its CDR3 amino acid sequence together with its V-gene family, and reads without a unique V-gene family were excluded. In a later analysis, 500 to 700 highly shared, low-generation-probability nucleotide sequences were removed to address suspected cross-contamination and a sequencing artifact. For each public chain, a later analysis derived a clonal expansion index from normalized ranks of inferred template counts within each repertoire. Generation probabilities in a later analysis came from a VDJ recombination model fitted to out-of-frame rearrangements, and those results were checked against IGoR. In a later analysis, TCR-TCR, TCR-HLA and TCR-CMV co-occurrence was scored with hypergeometric tests, and a repertoire-size bias correction was applied to TCR pairs. To estimate false discovery rates, a later analysis permuted the HLA or CMV assignments 20 times. In a later analysis, co-occurring TCRs were grouped using DBSCAN, and TCRdist sequence similarity was added for clustering within HLA-allele-positive subsets. Repertoires with fewer than 30,000 or more than 120,000 public chains, plus five repertoires with anomalous nucleotide sharing, were excluded from co-occurrence clustering. TCRdb carries this immuneACCESS record with in-frame sequences only. Its versions omit some clonotypes, under half of them owing to an unresolved V gene in the studies checked, with the rest unexplained. V and J calls and clone size are those listed in that table; D and trimming were worked out from the DNA. The table for this sample lists 120,000 or so clones; about 80% of them were counted only once. Just over 2.5% of the sample is held by the ten biggest clonotypes.

A note on this clone: Its target antigen remains unknown. No base-level quality is on record; no much larger clone is a single base apart.

In this chain, TRBV27 is recombined with TRBJ2-5; TRBD1 fits 7 bases in the junction. Judging by the DNA end, TRBJ2-7 fits better; the J call may be wrong. The sequence derives from a man between 25 and 39 years old in good health and CMV-seronegative. Source material: PBMCs. The CDR3 loop reads CASSTRTGVYEQYF. The nucleotide sequence is TGTGCCAGCAGTACCCGGACAGGTGTGTACGAGCAGTACTTC.